Each of the 18 T cell receptor beta chains below was sequenced from the same sample in a study of CD8 T cells in ankylosing spondylitis. TCRdb used MiXCR to reprocess the 5' RACE reads, holding one entry per CDR3 protein. The repertoire consists of about 130,000 distinct CDR3 sequences, with roughly 13% occurring once and the leading ten covering 2.5% to 3.5%. The sequencing input was blood, either unsorted or a sorted T cell fraction (not recorded which). These receptors all come from a female donor with ankylosing spondylitis or in good health (not recorded which).

This clonotype appeared many times. The J gene is TRBJ1-1, the V gene TRBV5-1, with a possible D match to TRBD1 (6 bases). Germline-derived CDR1 and CDR2 are SGHRS and YFSETQ. The CDR3 consists of 15 residues. V was clipped by 6 bases and J by 0 bases, with 15 bases between them. CDR3 DNA: TGCGCCAGCACCCGGACAGCCTATATGAACACTGAAGCTTTCTTT. This encodes CASTRTAYMNTEAFF. The full variable domain, in which reference TRBV5-1 and TRBJ1-1 provide the parts outside the CDR3, is KAGVTQTPRYLIKTRGQQVTLSCSPISGHRSVSWYQQTPGQGLQFLFEYFSETQRNKGNFPGRFSGRQFSNSRSEMNVSTLELGDSALYLCASTRTAYMNTEAFFGQGTRLTVV.

This clonotype was counted between two and nine times. The chain employs TRBV7-9 and TRBJ2-7; TRBD1 aligns across 7 bases. The trim removed 5 bases at V and 2 bases at J, leaving 12 bases unmatched. The CDR3 covers 16 residues. Germline V CDR1 and CDR2: SEHNR, FQNEAQ (reference sequence). The CDR3 protein is CASSPPYGDRAYEQYF. In DNA form, the CDR3 reads TGTGCCAGCAGCCCGCCGTACGGCGACAGGGCCTACGAGCAGTACTTC.

In its sample, this clonotype was seen many times. The chain couples TRBV7-2 to TRBJ2-1; 7 nucleotides align to TRBD1. CDR3 size: 14 residues. CDR1 and CDR2 (germline): SGHTA, FQGNSA. The junction had 6 bases not matched to a gene; V was cut back by 3 bases and J by 7 bases. CDR3 amino acids: CASSLRQGRNEQFF. The CDR3 DNA reads as TGTGCCAGCAGCTTGCGACAGGGACGGAATGAGCAGTTCTTC. Filled out from reference TRBV7-2 and TRBJ2-1, the complete variable domain reads GAGVSQSPSNKVTEKGKDVELRCDPISGHTALYWYRQSLGQGLEFLIYFQGNSAPDKSGLPSDRFSAERTGGSVSTLTIQRTQQEDSAVYLCASSLRQGRNEQFFGPGTRLTVL.

The chain recombines TRBV19 with TRBJ1-1; D remains ambiguous. Germline loops: CDR1 LNHDA, CDR2 SQIVND (reference sequence). The CDR3 consists of 13 residues. Trimming stripped 2 bases from V and 8 bases from J, with 12 bases between. CDR3 sequence: CASSISGWPEAFF. In DNA, the CDR3 is TGTGCCAGTAGTATAAGCGGGTGGCCAGAAGCTTTCTTT.

This clonotype showed up just a few times. V gene TRBV12-3 or TRBV12-4 combines with J gene TRBJ1-1; D is undetermined. This CDR3 has 15 amino acids. V dropped 4 bases and J dropped 1 base, with 13 bases sitting between them. CDR3: CASSSQLSKNTEAFF. The DNA for the CDR3 is TGTGCCAGCAGTTCCCAACTGAGTAAGAACACTGAAGCTTTCTTT.

The chain joins TRBV12-3 or TRBV12-4 to TRBJ2-3; 8 nucleotides align to TRBD2. V trimming: 6 bases; J trimming: 2 bases; junction bases outside the gene matches: 7. The CDR3 spans 15 residues. CDR3 sequence reads: CASSVTSGNTDTQYF. The CDR3 DNA sequence: TGTGCCAGCAGCGTAACTAGCGGAAACACAGATACGCAGTATTTT.

This clonotype was counted many times. The chain is built from TRBV29-1 and TRBJ2-4; tentative D call: TRBD2 (5 bases). The germline CDR1 and CDR2 sequences are SQVTM and ANQGSEA. The CDR3 is 14 residues long. Between the trimmed V and J ends, which lost 7 bases and 2 bases, there was a span of 15 bases. Here the CDR3 DNA reads TGCAGCGCCATGTGGGAGACTACCAAAAACATTCAGTACTTC. It specifies CSAMWETTKNIQYF.

The sample holds many counts of this clonotype. The chain carries TRBV19 and TRBJ1-6; no clear D gene. Trimming cost V 5 bases and J 7 bases, with 18 bases left between them. CDR3 length: 16 amino acids. Germline V gene lookup returns CDR1 LNHDA and CDR2 SQIVND (reference sequence). The chain's CDR3 is CASSPRSRTLNSPLHF. The CDR3 DNA sequence: TGTGCCAGTAGTCCTCGAAGTAGGACCTTGAATTCACCCCTCCACTTT.

The table lists this clonotype with a few counts. The rearrangement uses TRBV2 and TRBJ1-3; D remains unclear. Trimming cost V 8 bases and J 6 bases, with 14 bases left between them. Germline CDR1 SNHLY, CDR2 FYNNEI. The CDR3 covers 13 residues. Here the CDR3 DNA reads TGTGCCAGCCCCCCGTTGGAAGTAAACACCATATATTTT. It translates to CASPPLEVNTIYF.

This chain joins TRBV7-6 and TRBJ2-1; TRBD1 matches 7 bases. Per the germline V gene, CDR1 is SGHVS and CDR2 is FNYEAQ. After removal of 5 bases from V and 2 bases from J, the junction contained 6 bases not matched to a gene. The CDR3 loop spans 15 amino acids. CDR3 sequence reads: CASSARDSPYNEQFF. The DNA of the CDR3 is TGTGCCAGCAGCGCCCGGGACAGTCCCTACAATGAGCAGTTCTTC.

This sequence joins TRBV19 and TRBJ1-4; TRBD1 matches 9 bases. In germline, CDR1 is LNHDA, CDR2 SQIVND (reference sequence). The CDR3 consists of 15 residues. V trimming: 6 bases; J trimming: 4 bases; junction bases outside the gene matches: 6. The CDR3 DNA is TGTGCCAGTAGCCCGTCGGGACAGGGTAATGAAAAACTGTTTTTT. Amino acids: CASSPSGQGNEKLFF. Based on the CDR3 plus reference TRBV19 and TRBJ1-4, the full variable domain is DGGITQSPKYLFRKEGQNVTLSCEQNLNHDAMYWYRQDPGQGLRLIYYSQIVNDFQKGDIAEGYSVSREKKESFPLTVTSAQKNPTAFYLCASSPSGQGNEKLFFGSGTQLSVL.

At least ten counts were recorded for this clonotype. The chain has TRBV6-1 and TRBJ2-1, with 8 bases matching TRBD2. J gave up 2 bases and V 2 bases, and 2 bases lay outside the gene matches. This CDR3 contains 15 residues. Germline CDR1 MNHNS, CDR2 SASEGT. CDR3 amino acids: CASSEQAGAYNEQFF. The CDR3 DNA sequence: TGTGCCAGCAGTGAACAAGCGGGGGCCTACAATGAGCAGTTCTTC.

This chain links TRBV29-1 with TRBJ2-7; weak D call: TRBD2 (5 bases). The length of the CDR3 is 14 residues. Germline CDR1 is SQVTM and CDR2 is ANQGSEA. V was clipped by 4 bases and J by 2 bases, with 15 bases between them. CDR3 in amino acids: CSVVEEAFAYEQYF. The CDR3 DNA reads TGCAGCGTTGTGGAGGAGGCCTTTGCCTACGAGCAGTACTTC.

This clonotype was seen more than once but under ten times. The chain combines TRBV2 with TRBJ2-1; 9 nucleotides agree with TRBD1. Per germline, CDR1 SNHLY and CDR2 FYNNEI. Trimming removed 7 bases from V and 6 bases from J; junction bases left unmatched: 13. This CDR3 has 16 amino acids. The CDR3 bases are TGTGCCAGCACCTGGGCTGGGACAGGGTTTTCCAATGAGCAGTTCTTC. It encodes CASTWAGTGFSNEQFF.

This clonotype was counted ten times or more. This rearrangement joins TRBV20-1 to TRBJ2-1; 11 nucleotides agree with TRBD2. Germline CDR1 and CDR2: DFQATT and SNEGSKA (reference sequence). With V trimmed by 1 base and J by 4 bases, 6 bases remained unmatched. The CDR3 has 16 amino acids. The CDR3, as DNA: TGCAGTGCTAGAGCGGCTAGCGGGGGGATTTACAATGAGCAGTTCTTC. Protein: CSARAASGGIYNEQFF.

This clonotype was counted a few times. The chain recombines TRBV3-1 with TRBJ2-3; 8 bases agree with TRBD1. V shed 11 bases, J shed 1 base, and the junction held 17 bases outside the gene matches. The germline V gene has CDR1 LGHDT and CDR2 YNNKEL (reference sequence). The CDR3 contains 17 residues. The CDR3 loop is CASTKDLGQDRTDTQYF. The DNA for the CDR3 is TGTGCCTCCACCAAAGATCTGGGACAGGACCGCACAGATACGCAGTATTTT.

This clonotype was seen a handful of times. The chain has TRBV5-1 and TRBJ1-1; D gene uncertain. The length of the CDR3 is 14 residues. Germline CDR1 SGHRS, CDR2 YFSETQ. V was cut by 0 bases and J by 5 bases, with 11 bases left in between. The CDR3 is CASSLGEGKTEAFF. The CDR3 nucleotides read TGCGCCAGCAGCTTGGGTGAGGGAAAGACTGAAGCTTTCTTT. Using reference TRBV5-1 and TRBJ1-1 for the parts outside the CDR3, the full variable domain is KAGVTQTPRYLIKTRGQQVTLSCSPISGHRSVSWYQQTPGQGLQFLFEYFSETQRNKGNFPGRFSGRQFSNSRSEMNVSTLELGDSALYLCASSLGEGKTEAFFGQGTRLTVV.

This clonotype occurred many times. The CDR3 protein is CASSPTIRGLGYEQYF. As DNA, the CDR3 is TGTGCCAGCTCACCAACTATTAGGGGACTGGGCTACGAGCAGTACTTC. This rearrangement joins TRBV18 to TRBJ2-7; possibly TRBD2 for D (6 bases). Per the germline V gene, CDR1 is KGHSH and CDR2 is LQKENI. Trimming stripped 2 bases from V and 3 bases from J, with 17 bases between. CDR3 length: 16 amino acids.